This T cell receptor (beta chain) was recorded in a study of cytomegalovirus exposure and HLA in healthy donors. Whole-study findings and limits: Links to common viral pathogens appeared, in a later analysis, for several of the most significant clusters.

The PCR ran on 60 Vbeta and 13 Jbeta primers. Repertoires were generated with immunoSEQ multiplex PCR, while TCRdb's copy carries only in-frame clones and drops some. Seen here are under 150,000 clones, roughly three quarters observed once, and the top ten hold approximately 2%. Germline CDR1 LNHDA, CDR2 SQIVND (reference sequence). With V trimmed by 4 bases and J by 4 bases, 6 bases remained unmatched. This CDR3 is built from 16 residues. With regard to this clone: Its antigen is still unknown.

Sequencing was carried out using PBMCs. The sequence derives from a man between 18 and 35 years old in good health and CMV-seronegative. The V call is TRBV19, the J call TRBJ1-6; 8 bases match TRBD1. CDR3 protein: CASSRSGTGYNSPLHF. Written as DNA, the CDR3 is TGTGCCAGTAGTAGGTCCGGGACAGGATATAATTCACCCCTCCACTTT.